The 15 T cell receptor beta chains presented below share a single source sample, sequenced in a study of blood T cell repertoires in COVID-19. Clones were sequenced by immunoSEQ multiplex PCR, and TCRdb holds only the in-frame ones, with some missing. The sample records around 140,000 clones, over 80% being singletons. Sequencing was done on a sample of PBMCs or T cells enriched from blood (not recorded which). These receptors were obtained from a man aged 60-69 years who had recovered from COVID-19.

The rearrangement links TRBV11-2 to TRBJ1-1; 9 bases map to TRBD1. The V and J ends lost 5 bases and 7 bases, in that order; junction bases with no gene match: 5. This CDR3 comprises 13 residues. The germline gives CDR1 SGHAT, CDR2 FQNNGV. DNA of the CDR3: TGTGCCAGCAGCCGTACAGGGGGCTTTGAAGCTTTCTTT. Protein product: CASSRTGGFEAFF.

This chain links TRBV6-5 with TRBJ2-1; TRBD2 matches 11 bases. The CDR3 is made up of 13 amino acids. V was pared by 6 bases and J by 10 bases, with 5 bases of the junction left unmatched. The V gene's germline CDR1 is MNHEY and CDR2 SVGAGI. This chain's CDR3 is CASRLAGGGEQFF. In DNA form, the CDR3 reads TGTGCCAGCAGGCTAGCGGGAGGAGGCGAGCAGTTCTTC.

The gene calls are TRBV7-9 and TRBJ2-7; TRBD1 might be the D (7 bases). There are 13 residues in the CDR3. The germline CDR1 and CDR2 sequences are SEHNR and FQNEAQ (reference sequence). The V gene lost 8 bases and the J gene lost 3 bases, with 14 bases spanning the gap. The CDR3 reads CASSPGGSYEQYF. The CDR3, as DNA: TGTGCCAGCTCCCCAGGGGGGAGCTACGAGCAGTACTTC.

The chain couples TRBV2 to TRBJ2-2, with no clear D. Germline CDR1 and CDR2: SNHLY and FYNNEI. The CDR3 runs to 12 residues. Trimming pared 5 bases from V and 3 bases from J, leaving 4 bases between. The CDR3 spells CASSLDTGELFF. The CDR3 DNA is TGTGCCAGCAGTTTAGACACCGGGGAGCTGTTTTTT.

The gene calls are TRBV5-4 and TRBJ2-3; 11 nucleotides line up with TRBD2. With V trimmed by 0 bases and J by 0 bases, 3 bases remained unmatched. CDR3 length equals 17 residues. Germline V gene sequence: CDR1 SGHNT, CDR2 YYREEE (reference sequence). The CDR3 nucleotides are TGTGCCAGCAGCTTGGGGGCTAGCGGGGGGAGCACAGATACGCAGTATTTT. Its protein is CASSLGASGGSTDTQYF.

This chain uses TRBV28 with TRBJ1-1; TRBD1 is a possible D gene (5 bases). Trimming pared 6 bases from V and 2 bases from J, leaving 16 bases between. This CDR3 comprises 15 residues. CDR1 is MDHEN and CDR2 is SYDVKM in the germline V gene. CDR3 residues: CASSPYQGGNTEAFF. Written as DNA, the CDR3 is TGTGCCAGCAGCCCTTACCAGGGAGGCAACACTGAAGCTTTCTTT.

This clone was counted a single time. The DNA for the CDR3 is TGTGCCAGTAGAAGGGGAGGCACTAATGAAAAACTGTTTTTT. Its translation: CASRRGGTNEKLFF. The chain combines TRBV27 with TRBJ1-4, with a possible D match to TRBD1 (5 bases). Trimming left V 9 bases short and J 2 bases short, with 13 bases between. Per the germline V gene, CDR1 is MNHEY and CDR2 is SMNVEV (reference sequence). This CDR3 region has 14 residues.

The gene calls are TRBV5-4 and TRBJ1-1, with 7 bases lining up with TRBD1. Germline V CDR1 and CDR2: SGHNT, YYREEE (reference sequence). This CDR3 has 15 residues. J was trimmed by 0 bases and V by 4 bases; bases with no gene match: 6. This CDR3 is CASSNGQELNTEAFF. Here the CDR3 DNA reads TGTGCCAGCAGCAACGGACAGGAGCTGAACACTGAAGCTTTCTTT.

The chain joins TRBV5-1 to TRBJ2-1, with 8 bases fitting TRBD2. V gave up 0 bases and J gave up 2 bases; unmatched junction bases: 1. This CDR3 is built from 15 residues. The germline gives CDR1 SGHRS, CDR2 YFSETQ. The CDR3 protein is CASSLVGGAYNEQFF. The DNA for the CDR3 is TGCGCCAGCAGCTTGGTCGGGGGGGCCTACAATGAGCAGTTCTTC.

V gene TRBV18 combines with J gene TRBJ2-5; 9 bases are shared with TRBD1. The V gene's germline CDR1 is KGHSH and CDR2 LQKENI. The ends lost 5 bases at V and 4 bases at J; junction bases unmatched: 11. The CDR3 is 16 residues long. CDR3 coding DNA: TGTGCCAGCTCAAAAGCCCGACAGGGACAGGGAGAGACCCAGTACTTC. Its protein product is CASSKARQGQGETQYF. Based on the CDR3 plus reference TRBV18 and TRBJ2-5, the full variable domain is NAGVMQNPRHLVRRRGQEARLRCSPMKGHSHVYWYRQLPEEGLKFMVYLQKENIIDESGMPKERFSAEFPKEGPSILRIQQVVRGDSAAYFCASSKARQGQGETQYFGPGTRLLVL.

The rearrangement joins TRBV2 to TRBJ2-4; weak D call: TRBD1 (5 bases). The V and J ends lost 7 bases and 4 bases respectively, with 8 bases between them. The V gene's germline CDR1 is SNHLY and CDR2 FYNNEI. This CDR3 has 12 residues. The CDR3 nucleotides read TGTGCCAGCATGACAGATAAAAACATTCAGTACTTC. Its translation is CASMTDKNIQYF. The full variable domain, rest sourced from reference TRBV2 and TRBJ2-4, is EPEVTQTPSHQVTQMGQEVILRCVPISNHLYFYWYRQILGQKVEFLVSFYNNEISEKSEIFDDQFSVERPDGSNFTLKIRSTKLEDSAMYFCASMTDKNIQYFGAGTRLSVL.

The CDR3 loop reads CASKQAGGGVNEQFF. The CDR3 nucleotides read TGTGCCAGCAAACAAGCGGGAGGAGGTGTCAATGAGCAGTTCTTC. This rearrangement joins TRBV28 to TRBJ2-1; TRBD2 matches 9 bases. Germline V gives CDR1 MDHEN, CDR2 SYDVKM. J was trimmed by 6 bases and V by 7 bases; bases with no gene match: 10. The CDR3 loop spans 15 amino acids.

V and J are TRBV27 and TRBJ2-1, with 10 bases identical to TRBD1. Looked up from germline, CDR1 is MNHEY and CDR2 is SMNVEV (reference sequence). With V trimmed by 6 bases and J by 0 bases, 5 bases remained unmatched. CDR3 length: 16 residues. CDR3 sequence (DNA): TGTGCCAGCAGCTGGGGACAGGGGTCCTCCTACAATGAGCAGTTCTTC. Its protein is CASSWGQGSSYNEQFF.

This clone has a handful of counts. The chain uses TRBV3-1 (or the pseudogene TRBV3-2) and TRBJ2-1; 14 bases are shared with TRBD2. Germline V lookup: CDR1 LGHDT, CDR2 YNNKEL (reference sequence). Germline trimming cut 1 base from V and 7 bases from J; bases unmatched to any gene: 3. The CDR3 spans 16 residues. CDR3 DNA: TGTGCCAGCAGCCAAGGGACTAGCGGGAGGCGGAATGAGCAGTTCTTC. Its translation is CASSQGTSGRRNEQFF.

The J gene is TRBJ2-1, the V gene TRBV27; TRBD1 aligns across 10 bases. V lost 6 bases and J lost 5; bases outside the gene matches: 4. CDR1 MNHEY and CDR2 SMNVEV come from the germline V gene (reference sequence). This CDR3 comprises 14 residues. The DNA of the CDR3 is TGTGCCAGCAGCCGACAGGGGGCCCACAATGAGCAGTTCTTC. This gives the protein CASSRQGAHNEQFF.